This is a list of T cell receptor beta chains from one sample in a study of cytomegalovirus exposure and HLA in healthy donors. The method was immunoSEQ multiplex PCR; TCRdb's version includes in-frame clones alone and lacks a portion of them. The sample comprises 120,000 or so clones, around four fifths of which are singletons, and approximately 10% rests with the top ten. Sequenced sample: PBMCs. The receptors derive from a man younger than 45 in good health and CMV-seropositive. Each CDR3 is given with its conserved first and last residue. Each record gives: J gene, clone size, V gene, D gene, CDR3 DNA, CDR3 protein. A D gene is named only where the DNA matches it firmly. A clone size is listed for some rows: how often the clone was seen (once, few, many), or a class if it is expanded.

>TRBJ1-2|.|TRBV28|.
TGTGCCAGCAGTTTAGCACAGGGTGGTTTATATGGCTACACCTTC
CASSLAQGGLYGYTF
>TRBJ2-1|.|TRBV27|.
TGTGCCAGCAGTCGAGCGGACCTCTCCTACAATGAGCAGTTCTTC
CASSRADLSYNEQFF
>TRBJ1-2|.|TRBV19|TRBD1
TGTGCCAGTAGTACCTCCGGGACAGGCAACTATGGCTACACCTTC
CASSTSGTGNYGYTF
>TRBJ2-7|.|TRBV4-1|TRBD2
TGCGCCAGCAGCCAAGTGATCCTAGCGGGGCCCTACGAGCAGTACTTC
CASSQVILAGPYEQYF
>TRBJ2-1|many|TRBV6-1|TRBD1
TGTGCCAGCAGTGTACAGGGGAGTGAGCAGTTCTTC
CASSVQGSEQFF
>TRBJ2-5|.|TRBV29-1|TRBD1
TGCAGCGTTGAAGATCAGGCGGCAGGGGGTCGGAAGACCCAGTACTTC
CSVEDQAAGGRKTQYF
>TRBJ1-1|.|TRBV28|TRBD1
TGTGCCAGCAGTTTGCCGACAGGGATGAACACTGAAGCTTTCTTT
CASSLPTGMNTEAFF
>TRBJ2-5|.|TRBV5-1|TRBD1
TGCGCCAGCGGGGATGGGCCGGGACAGGAGACCCAGTACTTC
CASGDGPGQETQYF
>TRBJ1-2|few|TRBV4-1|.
TGCGCCAGCAGCCAAGACGGGACATATGGCTACACCTTC
CASSQDGTYGYTF
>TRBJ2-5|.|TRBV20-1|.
TGCAGTGCTCAAGGGGAAACCCAGTACTTC
CSAQGETQYF
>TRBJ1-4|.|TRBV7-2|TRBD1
TGTGCCAGCAGCCGGGACAGGGATCGACTGGGTAATGAAAAACTGTTTTTT
CASSRDRDRLGNEKLFF
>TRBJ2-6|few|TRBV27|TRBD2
TGTGCCAGCAGATTCACGCCAGCGGGAGGTTCTGGGGCCAACGTCCTGACTTTC
CASRFTPAGGSGANVLTF
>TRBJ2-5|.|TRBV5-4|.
TGTGCCAGCAGCTTTACTAGGAACCAAGAGACCCAGTACTTC
CASSFTRNQETQYF
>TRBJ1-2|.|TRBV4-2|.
TGTGCCAGCAGCCAAGGAGGGGACTATGGCTACCCCTTC
CASSQGGDYGYPF
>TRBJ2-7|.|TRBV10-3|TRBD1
TGTGCCATCAACGACAGGGGGGACTACGAGCAGTACTTC
CAINDRGDYEQYF
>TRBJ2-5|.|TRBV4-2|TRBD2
TGTGCCAGCAGCCAAGATCCGGGAACTAGCGGGAGATTTGAGACCCAGTACTTC
CASSQDPGTSGRFETQYF
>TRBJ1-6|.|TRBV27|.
TGTGCCAGCAGTTGGGACAATAATTCACCCCTCCACTTT
CASSWDNNSPLHF
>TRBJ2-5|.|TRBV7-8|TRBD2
TGTGCCAGCAGAGGGACTAGCGGGATCCAAGAGACCCAGTACTTC
CASRGTSGIQETQYF
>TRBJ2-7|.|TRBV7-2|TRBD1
TGTGCCAGCAGCTTAGGAAGGACAGGAGGCGACGAGCAGTACTTC
CASSLGRTGGDEQYF
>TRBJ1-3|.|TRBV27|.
TGTGCCAGCAGTTTATACCACGGGAGCTCTGGAAACACCATATATTTT
CASSLYHGSSGNTIYF
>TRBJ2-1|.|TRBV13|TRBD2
TGTGCCAGCAGCTTGGGCACCGGGACTAGCGGGAGGGCCTACAATGAGCAGTTCTTC
CASSLGTGTSGRAYNEQFF
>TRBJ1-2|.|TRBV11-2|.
TGTGCCAGCAGCCCCGCGGGGGGGCGCGGAGGCTACACCTTC
CASSPAGGRGGYTF
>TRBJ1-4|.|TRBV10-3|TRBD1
TGTGCCATCAGCTGGACAGGGCTGGAACTGTTTTTT
CAISWTGLELFF
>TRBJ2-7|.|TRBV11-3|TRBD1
TGTGCCAGCAGCGTCGGACAGGGCCAAGAGCAGTACTTC
CASSVGQGQEQYF
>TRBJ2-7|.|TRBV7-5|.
TGTGTCAGAAGCTTAGGTGCAGGGGGCTACGAGCAGTACTTC
CVRSLGAGGYEQYF
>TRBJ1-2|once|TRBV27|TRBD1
TGTGCCAGCAGTTTACAGGGACAGGGATTCGGCTACACCTTC
CASSLQGQGFGYTF
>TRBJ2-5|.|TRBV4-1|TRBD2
TGCGCCAGCAGCCAAGGTCTAGCGGGAGGAGAGACCCAGTACTTC
CASSQGLAGGETQYF
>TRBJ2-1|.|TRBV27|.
TGTGCCACTAGGGGTGGACGCCTCCCACTCAATGAGCAGTTCTTC
CATRGGRLPLNEQFF
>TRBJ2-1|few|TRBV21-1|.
TGTGCCAGCAGCTTAAGCCCTCCGGGACAAGACCCCAATGAGCAGTTCTTC
CASSLSPPGQDPNEQFF
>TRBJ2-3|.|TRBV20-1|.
TGCAGTGCTAGAAGCCAAGATACGCAGTATTTT
CSARSQDTQYF
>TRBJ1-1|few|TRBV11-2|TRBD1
TGTGCCAGCAGCTCACGGGACAGGGGGCAGGGCACTGAAGCTTTCTTT
CASSSRDRGQGTEAFF
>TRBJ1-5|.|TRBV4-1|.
TGCGCCAGCAGCCAGGGGACACCCCTTAGCAATCAGCCCCAGCATTTT
CASSQGTPLSNQPQHF